The clone carrying this T cell receptor beta chain was counted between two and nine times. The data are from a study of cytomegalovirus exposure and HLA in healthy donors. Across the study: It was reported in a later analysis that the same platform had been used for the roughly 110 validation repertoires as for the approximately 670 first-cohort repertoires.

Libraries were prepared by immunoSEQ multiplex PCR; TCRdb keeps only in-frame clonotypes and omits some of them. The sample gives some 54,000 clones, around 90% of which show up once; about 2.9% is in the top ten. The specimen sequenced was PBMCs. The receptor comes from a man aged 18 to 29 in good health and CMV-seronegative.

CDR3 nucleotide sequence: TGTGCCAGCAGTGACTCGCAGGGGTCAGATACGCAGTATTTT. It encodes CASSDSQGSDTQYF. V usage is TRBV6-4 and J usage is TRBJ2-3, with TRBD1 as a possible D gene (6 bases). Germline V gives CDR1 MRHNA, CDR2 SNTAGT. The ends were cut back, 0 bases at V and 4 bases at J, with 8 bases in the middle. The CDR3 has 14 amino acids.